The 26 T cell receptor beta chains below all came from one sample that was sequenced in a study of identical twins. TCRdb re-called the 5' RACE reads with MiXCR, one entry per CDR3 protein. This sample has roughly 1.6 million distinct CDR3 sequences; 25% to 35% occur once, and the top ten carry approximately 0.25%. Sequencing was carried out using cord blood. The receptors derive from a newborn girl in good health.

The CDR3 here is CASSFMGGELFF. CDR3 sequence (DNA): TGTGCCAGCAGTTTTATGGGCGGGGAGCTGTTTTTT. The chain has TRBV27 and TRBJ2-2; D call uncertain. This CDR3 has 12 residues. Per the germline V gene, CDR1 is MNHEY and CDR2 is SMNVEV (reference sequence). Trimming took off 3 bases at V and 7 bases at J, with 6 bases between the two ends.

This chain uses TRBV20-1 with TRBJ2-5, with no clear D. Per the germline V gene, CDR1 is DFQATT and CDR2 is SNEGSKA (reference sequence). Trimming left V 3 bases short and J 1 base short, with 9 bases between. The CDR3 covers 13 residues. As DNA, the CDR3 is TGCAGTGCTAGTTCCCAGCTCCAAGAGACCCAGTACTTC. Translation gives CSASSQLQETQYF.

There are a few counts of this clonotype. This chain links TRBV10-3 with TRBJ2-7; 7 bases agree with TRBD1. Germline V lookup: CDR1 ENHRY, CDR2 SYGVKD. The V segment lost 3 bases and the J segment 6 bases; nucleotides outside the gene matches: 11. The length of the CDR3 is 15 residues. This CDR3 reads CAISDGQERRPEQYF. As DNA, the CDR3 is TGTGCCATCAGTGATGGACAGGAAAGACGTCCCGAGCAGTACTTC.

In this sample, this clonotype turned up a few times. The gene calls are TRBV5-1 and TRBJ2-5; 11 positions match TRBD2. With V trimmed by 8 bases and J by 3 bases, 9 bases remained unmatched. Germline CDR1 and CDR2: SGHRS and YFSETQ. The CDR3 spans 15 residues. CDR3 residues: CARRESSGGKETQYF. CDR3 coding DNA: TGCGCCAGGAGAGAATCTAGCGGGGGGAAAGAGACCCAGTACTTC. The full variable domain, in which reference TRBV5-1 and TRBJ2-5 provide the parts outside the CDR3, is KAGVTQTPRYLIKTRGQQVTLSCSPISGHRSVSWYQQTPGQGLQFLFEYFSETQRNKGNFPGRFSGRQFSNSRSEMNVSTLELGDSALYLCARRESSGGKETQYFGPGTRLLVL.

This clonotype has more than one count but fewer than ten. The gene calls are TRBV19 and TRBJ2-7; the D gene is possibly TRBD1 (6 bases). This CDR3 has 13 amino acids. Germline V gene sequence: CDR1 LNHDA, CDR2 SQIVND (reference sequence). The V end lost 5 bases, the J end lost 5 bases, and 13 bases lay between the germline ends. Here the CDR3 DNA reads TGTGCCAGTAGTGGAACAGGGACCCACGAGCAGTACTTC. It codes for CASSGTGTHEQYF. Full variable domain (outside the CDR3, taken from reference TRBV19 and TRBJ2-7): DGGITQSPKYLFRKEGQNVTLSCEQNLNHDAMYWYRQDPGQGLRLIYYSQIVNDFQKGDIAEGYSVSREKKESFPLTVTSAQKNPTAFYLCASSGTGTHEQYFGPGTRLTVT.

The V and J genes are TRBV7-2 and TRBJ2-4, with D tentatively TRBD1 (6 bases). The better agreement between TRBJ2-7 and the DNA end casts doubt on the J call. Germline V lookup: CDR1 SGHTA, CDR2 FQGNSA. The CDR3 has 14 amino acids. CDR3 sequence (DNA): TGTGCCAGCAGCTTATCTAGGACAGACTACGAGCAGTACTTC. Its protein is CASSLSRTDYEQYF.

CDR3 DNA: TGTGCCAGCAGCCAAGAAGTCGGAAGGGCAGGGGGTCTGCCCAAGCAGTTCTTC. Its protein is CASSQEVGRAGGLPKQFF. V is TRBV14 and J is TRBJ2-1; 7 nucleotides line up with TRBD1. This CDR3 region has 18 residues. The junction had 19 bases not matched to a gene; V was cut back by 0 bases and J by 11 bases. The V gene's germline CDR1 is SGHDN and CDR2 FVKESK.

This clonotype was seen more than once but under ten times. The V and J genes are TRBV7-2 and TRBJ1-6, with D unresolved. The CDR3 runs to 17 residues. In germline, CDR1 is SGHTA, CDR2 FQGNSA. V shed 4 bases and J shed 10 bases, with 23 bases lying between them. CDR3 coding DNA: TGTGCCAGCAGCTCCTCACGTACGGGAGCTTCTGGGTCACCCCTCCACTTT. As protein: CASSSSRTGASGSPLHF.

This clonotype was observed many times. This chain connects TRBV2 to TRBJ2-7; D may be TRBD1 (6 bases). Trimming stripped 6 bases from V and 4 bases from J, with 10 bases between. The CDR3 is 12 residues long. In germline, CDR1 is SNHLY, CDR2 FYNNEI. Here the CDR3 reads CASSVGTYEQYF. In DNA, the CDR3 is TGTGCCAGCAGCGTCGGGACATACGAGCAGTACTTC.

The chain uses TRBV12-3 or TRBV12-4 and TRBJ2-7, with TRBD2 matching 7 bases. The J call may be wrong; the DNA end is better matched by TRBJ2-5. The CDR3 runs 15 residues. The CDR3 region has the DNA TGTGCCAGCAGTTTAGTATTACTAGCGAGGGAGACCCAGTACTTC. This translates into CASSLVLLARETQYF.

The sample holds a few counts of this clonotype. This chain links TRBV3-1 with TRBJ1-2; TRBD1 might be the D (5 bases). Trimming removed 2 bases from V and 3 bases from J, with 10 bases in between. This CDR3 contains 14 residues. The germline V gene has CDR1 LGHDT and CDR2 YNNKEL (reference sequence). The CDR3 nucleotides are TGTGCCAGCAGCCAAATTCCGGGACACTATGGCTACACCTTC. Translating it yields CASSQIPGHYGYTF.

The chain links TRBV5-1 to TRBJ2-3; 7 nucleotides match TRBD2. This CDR3 is 15 amino acids long. J lost 0 bases, V lost 5 bases, and 6 bases had no gene match. Germline assignment: CDR1 SGHRS and CDR2 YFSETQ. The CDR3 DNA follows: TGCGCCAGCAGTATCTGGGAGGGTAGCACAGATACGCAGTATTTT. Protein sequence: CASSIWEGSTDTQYF.

This clonotype was seen more than once but under ten times. The gene calls are TRBV27 and TRBJ1-2, with 7 bases fitting TRBD1. This CDR3 spans 15 amino acids. V trimming: 4 bases; J trimming: 2 bases; junction bases outside the gene matches: 7. Germline V gene sequence: CDR1 MNHEY, CDR2 SMNVEV (reference sequence). The DNA of the CDR3 is TGTGCCAGCAGTTCGCCGGGACAGCAAAACTATGGCTACACCTTC. Its translation: CASSSPGQQNYGYTF.

The gene calls are TRBV7-2 and TRBJ1-2; unclear D gene. V was shortened by 0 bases and J by 3 bases, with 11 bases between the two germline ends. CDR1 SGHTA and CDR2 FQGNSA come from the germline V gene. The length of the CDR3 is 15 residues. In DNA, the CDR3 is TGTGCCAGCAGCTTAGCGCTTGCCAGCTACTATGGCTACACCTTC. It specifies CASSLALASYYGYTF.

This clonotype showed up just once. CDR3 DNA sequence: TGTGCCAGCAGTGTCGGTTTTGGGGAGTCTCTAGCCAAAAACATTCAGTACTTC. Its protein product is CASSVGFGESLAKNIQYF. V usage is TRBV6-1 and J usage is TRBJ2-4; tentatively, D is TRBD2 (5 bases). The germline CDR1 and CDR2 sequences are MNHNS and SASEGT. Trimming removed 4 bases from V and 0 bases from J, with 19 bases in between. The CDR3 extends over 18 amino acids.

In this sample, this clonotype turned up a few times. The chain carries TRBV5-4 and TRBJ1-2; D is uncertain. CDR1 and CDR2 from the germline V gene are SGHNT and YYREEE (reference sequence). The ends were cut back, 4 bases at V and 4 bases at J, with 11 bases in the middle. CDR3 length: 13 amino acids. The CDR3 sequence: CASSRAGIYGYTF. CDR3 in DNA: TGTGCCAGCAGCCGAGCCGGGATCTATGGCTACACCTTC. The full variable domain, rest sourced from reference TRBV5-4 and TRBJ1-2, is ETGVTQSPTHLIKTRGQQVTLRCSSQSGHNTVSWYQQALGQGPQFIFQYYREEENGRGNFPPRFSGLQFPNYSSELNVNALELDDSALYLCASSRAGIYGYTFGSGTRLTVV.

This chain links TRBV4-2 with TRBJ2-7, with TRBD2 matching 10 bases. Looked up from germline, CDR1 is LGHNA and CDR2 is YNFKEQ. Unmatched junction bases numbered 9, after V lost 0 bases and J lost 4 bases. The CDR3 extends over 17 amino acids. This CDR3 is CASSQDRSVAGGYEQYF. CDR3 DNA sequence: TGTGCCAGCAGCCAAGATCGGTCGGTAGCGGGAGGTTACGAGCAGTACTTC.

This clonotype has more than one count but fewer than ten. The rearrangement joins TRBV25-1 to TRBJ2-1, with D uncertain. The germline V gene has CDR1 MGHDK and CDR2 SYGVNS. This CDR3 region has 16 residues. The ends were cut back, 7 bases at V and 0 bases at J, with 16 bases in the middle. DNA for the CDR3: TGTGCCAGCACTATATCCCTTTGGAGCTCCTACAATGAGCAGTTCTTC. It encodes CASTISLWSSYNEQFF.

The chain carries TRBV9 and TRBJ1-2, with D perhaps TRBD1 (5 bases). The CDR3 consists of 13 residues. Germline V gene data show CDR1 as SGDLS and CDR2 as YYNGEE. Trimming left V 3 bases short and J 4 bases short, with 10 bases between. This chain's CDR3 is CASSEGVFYGYTF. CDR3 bases: TGTGCCAGCAGCGAAGGGGTATTCTATGGCTACACCTTC.

The genes are TRBV5-4 and TRBJ2-1; 11 nucleotides line up with TRBD2. The germline V gene encodes CDR1 SGHNT and CDR2 YYREEE (reference sequence). The V segment lost 3 bases and the J segment 5 bases; nucleotides outside the gene matches: 1. CDR3 length equals 14 residues. CDR3 amino acids: CASSSTSGDNEQFF. CDR3 sequence (DNA): TGTGCCAGCAGCTCGACTAGCGGGGACAATGAGCAGTTCTTC.

This clonotype was recorded a few times. The chain employs TRBV4-2 and TRBJ1-1, with 8 bases that match TRBD1. V lost 0 bases to trimming and J lost 5 bases; unmatched junction nucleotides: 5. The CDR3 loop spans 15 amino acids. Germline lookup yields CDR1 LGHNA and CDR2 YNFKEQ. CDR3 protein: CASSQERWTGTEAFF. The CDR3, as DNA: TGTGCCAGCAGCCAAGAGAGGTGGACAGGGACTGAAGCTTTCTTT.

This chain uses TRBV28 with TRBJ2-1, with TRBD2 identical over 12 bases. The germline CDR1 and CDR2 sequences are MDHEN and SYDVKM. The V and J ends lost 5 bases and 0 bases, in that order; junction bases with no gene match: 11. There are 19 residues in the CDR3. CDR3: CASSLVGLAGLSSYNEQFF. CDR3 nucleotide sequence: TGTGCCAGCAGTCTCGTGGGACTAGCGGGCCTAAGCTCCTACAATGAGCAGTTCTTC. The complete variable domain, with remaining parts taken from reference TRBV28 and TRBJ2-1, reads DVKVTQSSRYLVKRTGEKVFLECVQDMDHENMFWYRQDPGLGLRLIYFSYDVKMKEKGDIPEGYSVSREKKERFSLILESASTNQTSMYLCASSLVGLAGLSSYNEQFFGPGTRLTVL.

This clonotype was recorded a few times. The rearrangement uses TRBV7-9 and TRBJ1-1; maybe TRBD1 (5 bases). V dropped 3 bases and J dropped 2 bases, with 25 bases sitting between them. Germline values: CDR1 SEHNR, CDR2 FQNEAQ (reference sequence). CDR3 length: 19 residues. The CDR3 nucleotides are TGTGCCAGCAGCTTGGGGGGAATCGACCTCGCTTCCAGAAACACTGAAGCTTTCTTT. Protein: CASSLGGIDLASRNTEAFF.

The chain joins TRBV12-3 or TRBV12-4 to TRBJ1-5; D perhaps matches TRBD1 (6 bases). The CDR3 length is 14 residues. Trimming removed 4 bases from V and 7 bases from J, with 14 bases in between. The CDR3 coding sequence is TGTGCCAGCAGTTGGACAGAGGTAGGCCAGCCCCAGCATTTT. It is translated as CASSWTEVGQPQHF.

For this clonotype: Compared with germline, one end of the junction differs, possibly owing to a read error. V and J are TRBV4-1 and TRBJ2-4, with 12 bases that match TRBD2. Germline V gives CDR1 MGHRA, CDR2 YSYEKL. The CDR3 contains 19 residues. CDR3 sequence (DNA): TGCGTCAGCAGCCAAGATGACTTGCTAGCGGGGGGGGCCAAAAACATTCAGTACTTC. Translation: CVSSQDDLLAGGAKNIQYF.

J is TRBJ1-1 and V is TRBV21-1; the table's D call, TRBD1, has no DNA check behind it. TRBV21-1 is a pseudogene. The CDR3 sequence is 18 residues long. For the CDR3, the DNA is TGTGCCAGCAGCTCAACCTTGGCCGGACAGGGGGCCAACACTGAGGCTTTCTTT. Amino acids: CASSSTLAGQGANTEAFF.